The sequence of this T cell receptor (beta chain) was determined in a study of blood T cell repertoires in COVID-19. The V segment lost 4 bases and the J segment 1 base; nucleotides outside the gene matches: 9. Germline lookup yields CDR1 SGHDT and CDR2 YYEEEE. CDR3 length equals 17 residues. Clones were read by immunoSEQ multiplex PCR, and TCRdb kept only the in-frame ones, dropping some. The data show some 150,000 clones, more than 85% seen once. V is TRBV5-6 and J is TRBJ2-3, with TRBD2 identical over 10 bases. Sequenced sample: peripheral blood. This TCR was sampled from a man aged 60 to 75 with active or convalescent COVID-19. The CDR3: CASSPTGLAKGTDTQYF. The CDR3 coding sequence is TGTGCCAGCAGCCCTACGGGACTAGCGAAGGGCACAGATACGCAGTATTTT. The whole variable domain, filled in from reference TRBV5-6 and TRBJ2-3, reads DAGVTQSPTHLIKTRGQQVTLRCSPKSGHDTVSWYQQALGQGPQFIFQYYEEEERQRGNFPDRFSGHQFPNYSSELNVNALLLGDSALYLCASSPTGLAKGTDTQYFGPGTRLTVL.